The rows below give T cell receptor beta chains drawn from one sample of a study of blood T cell repertoires in COVID-19. The method was immunoSEQ multiplex PCR; TCRdb's version includes in-frame clones alone and lacks a portion of them. The table has 70,000 or so clones, roughly 79% seen once. The sample comprised peripheral blood. All receptors come from a man between 65 and 80 years old with acute or convalescent COVID-19. CDR3s include the opening cysteine and the closing phenylalanine or tryptophan. Fields, in order: D gene, V gene, J gene, clone size, CDR3 length, CDR3 protein, CDR3 DNA. The D gene is left open where the match is weak. The size of a clone is reported for some rows only, either as once, few or many, or as a class for expanded clones.

d_gene: .
v_gene: TRBV5-1
j_gene: TRBJ2-1
abundance: .
len: 17
CDR3aa: CASSLVQGGETNNEQFF
CDR3nt: TGCGCCAGCAGCTTGGTTCAGGGGGGAGAGACGAACAATGAGCAGTTCTTC

d_gene: .
v_gene: TRBV24-1
j_gene: TRBJ2-1
abundance: .
len: 14
CDR3aa: CATSDFSGGFEQFF
CDR3nt: TGTGCCACCAGTGATTTTTCAGGGGGGTTTGAGCAGTTCTTC

d_gene: .
v_gene: TRBV15
j_gene: TRBJ1-1
abundance: few
len: 14
CDR3aa: CATSRDPGQTEAFF
CDR3nt: TGTGCCACCAGCAGAGATCCCGGACAGACTGAAGCTTTCTTT

d_gene: .
v_gene: TRBV16
j_gene: TRBJ1-1
abundance: .
len: 13
CDR3aa: CASSQSGRPEAFF
CDR3nt: TGTGCCAGCAGCCAATCGGGGAGGCCTGAAGCTTTCTTT

d_gene: TRBD2
v_gene: TRBV28
j_gene: TRBJ2-5
abundance: .
len: 14
CDR3aa: CASSRGGAGETQYF
CDR3nt: TGTGCCAGCAGCCGGGGGGGGGCAGGAGAGACCCAGTACTTC

d_gene: .
v_gene: TRBV2
j_gene: TRBJ2-3
abundance: .
len: 15
CDR3aa: CASSERNRNTDTQYF
CDR3nt: TGTGCCAGCAGTGAAAGGAACAGAAACACAGATACGCAGTATTTT

d_gene: .
v_gene: TRBV27
j_gene: TRBJ1-4
abundance: .
len: 14
CDR3aa: CASSFGATNEKLFF
CDR3nt: TGTGCCAGCAGTTTCGGTGCAACTAATGAAAAACTGTTTTTT

d_gene: TRBD1
v_gene: TRBV6-1
j_gene: TRBJ1-5
abundance: .
len: 15
CDR3aa: CASSDGAGGGQPQHF
CDR3nt: TGTGCCAGCAGTGACGGGGCAGGGGGCGGGCAGCCCCAGCATTTT

d_gene: TRBD2
v_gene: TRBV5-4
j_gene: TRBJ2-7
abundance: .
len: 14
CDR3aa: CASSFDWGDYKQYF
CDR3nt: TGTGCCAGCAGCTTCGACTGGGGGGACTACAAGCAGTACTTC

d_gene: TRBD1
v_gene: TRBV25-1
j_gene: TRBJ1-6
abundance: .
len: 16
CDR3aa: CASSVGTGGPNSPLHF
CDR3nt: TGTGCCAGCAGTGTGGGGACAGGGGGCCCCAATTCACCCCTCCACTTT

d_gene: .
v_gene: TRBV4-1
j_gene: TRBJ2-4
abundance: .
len: 16
CDR3aa: CASSQVLQSTKNIQYF
CDR3nt: TGCGCCAGCAGCCAAGTTCTACAGTCTACCAAAAACATTCAGTACTTC

d_gene: TRBD2
v_gene: TRBV19
j_gene: TRBJ2-7
abundance: .
len: 19
CDR3aa: CASSIIGFGTSGGTYEQYF
CDR3nt: TGTGCCAGTAGTATTATTGGTTTCGGGACTAGCGGAGGAACCTACGAGCAGTACTTC

d_gene: TRBD1
v_gene: TRBV6-6
j_gene: TRBJ1-5
abundance: .
len: 13
CDR3aa: CASSRQGNQPQHF
CDR3nt: TGTGCCAGCAGTCGACAGGGGAATCAGCCCCAGCATTTT

d_gene: TRBD1
v_gene: TRBV19
j_gene: TRBJ2-3
abundance: many
len: 16
CDR3aa: CASSIPGTAASVTQYF
CDR3nt: TGTGCCAGTAGTATCCCCGGGACAGCGGCGTCTGTTACGCAGTATTTT

d_gene: TRBD1
v_gene: TRBV4-1
j_gene: TRBJ1-5
abundance: .
len: 15
CDR3aa: CASSQAGTGVQPQHF
CDR3nt: TGCGCCAGCAGCCAAGCGGGGACAGGGGTTCAGCCCCAGCATTTT

d_gene: .
v_gene: TRBV4-3
j_gene: TRBJ2-2
abundance: .
len: 14
CDR3aa: CASSQDSGAGELFF
CDR3nt: TGCGCCAGCAGCCAAGACTCGGGGGCCGGGGAGCTGTTTTTT

d_gene: TRBD2
v_gene: TRBV6-5
j_gene: TRBJ2-1
abundance: .
len: 13
CDR3aa: CASSQGLAGKQFF
CDR3nt: TGTGCCAGCAGTCAGGGACTAGCGGGAAAGCAGTTCTTC

d_gene: .
v_gene: TRBV2
j_gene: TRBJ1-5
abundance: .
len: 14
CDR3aa: CASTVGGLDQPQHF
CDR3nt: TGTGCCAGCACTGTGGGAGGGTTGGATCAGCCCCAGCATTTT

d_gene: TRBD2
v_gene: TRBV4-3
j_gene: TRBJ2-7
abundance: .
len: 16
CDR3aa: CASSQGLAGPPTEQYF
CDR3nt: TGCGCCAGCAGCCAAGGACTAGCGGGCCCCCCTACGGAGCAGTACTTC

d_gene: TRBD1
v_gene: TRBV7-2
j_gene: TRBJ2-5
abundance: .
len: 17
CDR3aa: CASSPPGWTGPQETQYF
CDR3nt: TGTGCCAGCAGCCCCCCCGGGTGGACAGGGCCCCAAGAGACCCAGTACTTC

d_gene: TRBD1
v_gene: TRBV27
j_gene: TRBJ2-4
abundance: .
len: 17
CDR3aa: CASSYSGQGVAKNIQYF
CDR3nt: TGTGCCAGCAGTTACTCTGGACAGGGGGTAGCCAAAAACATTCAGTACTTC

d_gene: TRBD1
v_gene: TRBV4-3
j_gene: TRBJ2-1
abundance: .
len: 16
CDR3aa: CASSFSGTGDFNEQFF
CDR3nt: TGCGCCAGCAGCTTCTCCGGGACAGGGGATTTCAATGAGCAGTTCTTC